One and the same sample provided the 27 T cell receptor beta chains below, sequenced in a study of shared clonotypes between healthy human individuals. Sequencing was performed with immunoSEQ multiplex PCR; in TCRdb, only in-frame clones are kept and a portion is missing. Among around 1.1 million clones listed, approximately 80% were seen once. The sample taken for sequencing was memory CD4+ T cells from PBMCs. Regarding subset: CD45RA-negative fraction. These receptors were collected from a man between 18 and 29 years old in good health. Some clones in this sample may be carry-over from other donors' samples.

This rearrangement joins TRBV5-1 to TRBJ2-3; a possible D gene is TRBD2 (6 bases). Germline V CDR1 and CDR2: SGHRS, YFSETQ. The germline V and J ends were trimmed by 0 bases and 0 bases, with 11 bases remaining between them. This CDR3 is 16 amino acids long. The CDR3 nucleotides are TGCGCCAGCAGCTTGGCGGCGCGGGAAAGCACAGATACGCAGTATTTT. Protein product: CASSLAARESTDTQYF.

The chain has TRBV5-1 and TRBJ1-4; 7 bases align to TRBD1. V shed 4 bases and J 4 bases; nucleotides not matched to a gene: 10. This CDR3 has 16 residues. In germline, CDR1 is SGHRS, CDR2 YFSETQ. CDR3 nucleotide sequence: TGCGCCAGCAGCCGCACATTCCGGGACAGTAATGAAAAACTGTTTTTT. Translated: CASSRTFRDSNEKLFF.

The chain couples TRBV7-8 to TRBJ2-7; D gene uncertain. The ends were cut back, 4 bases at V and 7 bases at J, with 11 bases in the middle. In germline, CDR1 is SGHVS, CDR2 FQNEAQ. The CDR3 extends over 12 amino acids. The CDR3 nucleotides read TGTGCCAGCAGCTCGACGGTCTGGGAGCAGTACTTC. It codes for CASSSTVWEQYF.

CDR3 nucleotide sequence: TGTGCCAGCAGCCAAGAAACGAGCGGGGGTTACAATGAGCAGTTCTTC. The encoded protein is CASSQETSGGYNEQFF. V and J are TRBV4-2 and TRBJ2-1, with 8 bases fitting TRBD2. With 0 bases clipped from V and 4 bases from J, the junction kept 5 bases outside the gene matches. This CDR3 has 16 residues. Looked up from germline, CDR1 is LGHNA and CDR2 is YNFKEQ.

CDR3 amino acids: CASSQEALAGYNEQFF. DNA for the CDR3: TGTGCCAGCAGCCAGGAGGCCCTAGCGGGTTACAATGAGCAGTTCTTC. V and J are TRBV4-2 and TRBJ2-1; 8 nucleotides line up with TRBD2. The CDR3 spans 16 residues. Per germline, CDR1 LGHNA and CDR2 YNFKEQ. V shed 3 bases and J 4 bases; nucleotides not matched to a gene: 8.

The chain's CDR3 is CASSTPASGQRNYHGTIYGYTF. The CDR3 nucleotides read TGTGCCAGCAGTACACCCGCCTCGGGACAGCGAAACTACCATGGTACTATCTATGGCTACACCTTC. V is TRBV28 and J is TRBJ1-2; 7 nucleotides line up with TRBD1. Germline CDR1 is MDHEN and CDR2 is SYDVKM. The CDR3 is 22 residues long. Trimming removed 5 bases from V and 4 bases from J; junction bases left unmatched: 31.

V and J are TRBV6-5 and TRBJ1-2; D is undetermined. The CDR3 is 12 residues long. CDR1 and CDR2 (germline): MNHEY, SVGAGI. Trimming took 4 bases from V and 4 from J, leaving 7 bases between them. The DNA of the CDR3 is TGTGCCAGCAGTTCGCGACTCTATGGCTACACCTTC. Translation: CASSSRLYGYTF.

The chain recombines TRBV6-1 with TRBJ1-5, with D possibly matching TRBD1 (6 bases). V was trimmed by 8 bases and J by 1 base, leaving 15 bases between them. This CDR3 contains 15 residues. Looked up from germline, CDR1 is MNHNS and CDR2 is SASEGT. CDR3 nucleotide sequence: TGTGCCAGCGGCCGGGGGCCTGGGAGCAATCAGCCCCAGCATTTT. Protein sequence: CASGRGPGSNQPQHF.

This clone was counted between two and nine times. This CDR3 is also generated by other DNA sequences in the sample. The rearrangement joins TRBV7-2 to TRBJ2-5; D is unresolved. Per the germline V gene, CDR1 is SGHTA and CDR2 is FQGNSA. This CDR3 contains 14 residues. The V end lost 0 bases, the J end lost 3 bases, and 8 bases lay between the germline ends. CDR3 amino acids: CASSLAGTKETQYF. The CDR3 nucleotides are TGTGCCAGCAGCTTAGCGGGAACGAAAGAGACCCAGTACTTC.

About this clone: Sequence at one end of the junction differs from germline and may be a read error. The genes are TRBV18 and TRBJ1-2, with D uncertain. Germline V gene lookup returns CDR1 KGHSH and CDR2 LQKENI. The CDR3 consists of 16 residues. CDR3 protein: CASSPPERLNSYGYTF. The CDR3 DNA sequence: TGTGCCAGCTCTCCACCCGAGAGGTTGAATTCCTATGGCTACACCTTC.

This clone is a singleton in its sample. The V gene is TRBV10-3, the J gene TRBJ2-7, with D unclear. The CDR3 totals 11 residues. Trimming cost V 10 bases and J 3 bases, with 10 bases left between them. The germline CDR1 and CDR2 sequences are ENHRY and SYGVKD. The CDR3 bases are TGTGCCACCGGTGGGGACTACGAGCAGTACTTC. Amino acid sequence: CATGGDYEQYF.

The chain couples TRBV27 to TRBJ1-4, with D possibly being TRBD1 (5 bases). CDR1 is MNHEY and CDR2 is SMNVEV in the germline V gene (reference sequence). This CDR3 spans 13 amino acids. Deletions cut 6 bases from V and 11 bases from J, with 16 bases between. In nucleotides, the CDR3 is TGTGCCAGCAGACAATTCGTGGGGGGGAAACTGTTTTTT. Protein sequence: CASRQFVGGKLFF.

CDR3 sequence: CASSGPGGSTDTQYF. The DNA for the CDR3 is TGTGCCAGCAGTGGGCCAGGGGGTTCGACAGATACGCAGTATTTT. V usage is TRBV2 and J usage is TRBJ2-3; 7 nucleotides align to TRBD1. This CDR3 spans 15 amino acids. The J segment lost 3 bases and the V segment lost 4 bases, leaving 7 bases of the junction unmatched. Germline V gene lookup returns CDR1 SNHLY and CDR2 FYNNEI.

In its sample, this clone was seen a few times. The chain couples TRBV6-4 to TRBJ2-2; D remains ambiguous. The CDR3 length is 14 residues. CDR1 is MRHNA, CDR2 SNTAGT, per germline. V was trimmed by 5 bases and J by 2 bases, leaving 9 bases between them. In DNA form, the CDR3 reads TGTGCCAGCAGTTGGGCCCCTAACACCGGGGAGCTGTTTTTT. Translating it yields CASSWAPNTGELFF.

This clone was seen just once. The chain links TRBV14 to TRBJ2-1; TRBD2 is a possible D gene (5 bases). CDR1 and CDR2 (germline): SGHDN, FVKESK. The CDR3 is 15 amino acids. Trimming removed 5 bases from V and 2 bases from J, with 13 bases in between. The DNA for the CDR3 is TGTGCCAGCAGCACCGGCCGGGGTCCCTACAATGAGCAGTTCTTC. Amino acid sequence: CASSTGRGPYNEQFF. The whole variable domain, filled in from reference TRBV14 and TRBJ2-1, reads EAGVTQFPSHSVIEKGQTVTLRCDPISGHDNLYWYRRVMGKEIKFLLHFVKESKQDESGMPNNRFLAERTGGTYSTLKVQPAELEDSGVYFCASSTGRGPYNEQFFGPGTRLTVL.

The V and J genes are TRBV18 and TRBJ2-5; 11 positions match TRBD1. J lost 2 bases, V lost 3 bases, and 2 bases had no gene match. The CDR3 loop spans 15 amino acids. Germline values: CDR1 KGHSH, CDR2 LQKENI. The chain's CDR3 is CASSPDRGRQETQYF. The CDR3 nucleotides read TGTGCCAGCTCACCGGACAGGGGGCGGCAAGAGACCCAGTACTTC.

The chain couples TRBV5-1 to TRBJ1-3; no clear D gene. The CDR3 runs 16 residues. CDR1 SGHRS and CDR2 YFSETQ come from the germline V gene. Trimming took 4 bases from V and 4 from J, leaving 18 bases between them. CDR3: CASSSRGPISGNTIYF. CDR3 nucleotide sequence: TGCGCCAGCAGCAGCCGAGGTCCTATTTCGGGAAACACCATATATTTT.

The chain combines TRBV7-3 with TRBJ2-3, with D unclear. The V gene's germline CDR1 is SGHTA and CDR2 FQGTGA. V was cut by 3 bases and J by 4 bases, with 17 bases left in between. This CDR3 is 16 amino acids long. CDR3 loop: CASSLWTALAADTQYF. In DNA, the CDR3 is TGTGCCAGCAGCTTGTGGACGGCCCTGGCGGCAGATACGCAGTATTTT.

The rearrangement uses TRBV18 and TRBJ2-1; D is undetermined. The CDR3 loop spans 14 amino acids. The germline V and J ends were trimmed by 6 bases and 7 bases, with 16 bases remaining between them. Germline V gene lookup returns CDR1 KGHSH and CDR2 LQKENI. CDR3 bases: TGTGCCAGCTCCCTCCTCCCAGCAGGTAATGAGCAGTTCTTC. It specifies CASSLLPAGNEQFF.

The CDR3 loop reads CASSFTTIAGNTGELFF. CDR3 coding DNA: TGTGCCAGCAGCTTTACTACAATTGCTGGAAACACCGGGGAGCTGTTTTTT. The chain uses TRBV5-6 and TRBJ2-2; D is undetermined. CDR3 length equals 17 residues. The germline V gene encodes CDR1 SGHDT and CDR2 YYEEEE. Trimming left V 2 bases short and J 2 bases short, with 16 bases between. The entire variable domain, with the rest obtained from reference TRBV5-6 and TRBJ2-2, is as follows: DAGVTQSPTHLIKTRGQQVTLRCSPKSGHDTVSWYQQALGQGPQFIFQYYEEEERQRGNFPDRFSGHQFPNYSSELNVNALLLGDSALYLCASSFTTIAGNTGELFFGEGSRLTVL.

This clone was detected a few times. The chain has TRBV9 and TRBJ1-5, with no clear D. V gave up 0 bases and J gave up 8 bases, with 12 bases separating them. Germline CDR1 SGDLS, CDR2 YYNGEE. CDR3 length: 14 residues. The CDR3 is CASSVAGSGEPQHF. DNA of the CDR3: TGTGCCAGCAGCGTAGCTGGGTCGGGAGAGCCCCAGCATTTT.

The sample holds one count of this clone. The gene calls are TRBV7-9 and TRBJ2-5; no definite D call. The CDR3 consists of 16 residues. Germline lookup yields CDR1 SEHNR and CDR2 FQNEAQ (reference sequence). The ends were cut back, 1 base at V and 0 bases at J, with 12 bases in the middle. The DNA for the CDR3 is TGTGCCAGCAGCTTAGGGTTAGACGCGTACCAAGAGACCCAGTACTTC. It yields the protein CASSLGLDAYQETQYF.

The rearrangement joins TRBV6-1 to TRBJ1-1; 8 bases align to TRBD1. The CDR3 extends over 16 amino acids. V shed 3 bases and J 1 base; nucleotides not matched to a gene: 7. Germline-derived CDR1 and CDR2 are MNHNS and SASEGT. CDR3: CASSDGRGPQNTEAFF. CDR3 DNA: TGTGCCAGCAGTGATGGCAGGGGGCCCCAGAACACTGAAGCTTTCTTT.

CDR3 region: CASSWGLLSGESSYNEQFF. DNA of the CDR3: TGTGCCAGCAGCTGGGGGTTGTTGAGCGGGGAGAGCTCCTACAATGAGCAGTTCTTC. The chain carries TRBV7-3 and TRBJ2-1, with TRBD2 matching 7 bases. The V and J ends lost 4 bases and 0 bases, in that order; junction bases with no gene match: 15. Germline CDR1 SGHTA, CDR2 FQGTGA. There are 19 residues in the CDR3.

The chain recombines TRBV9 with TRBJ2-7; no clear D. The germline V and J ends were trimmed by 0 bases and 0 bases, with 13 bases remaining between them. This CDR3 contains 16 residues. Germline loops: CDR1 SGDLS, CDR2 YYNGEE. The chain's CDR3 is CASSVASAESSYEQYF. Written as DNA, the CDR3 is TGTGCCAGCAGCGTAGCTTCCGCCGAGAGCTCCTACGAGCAGTACTTC.

Details on this clone: The sample carries other DNA sequences with the same CDR3. The genes are TRBV28 and TRBJ2-7; D gene unclear. The CDR3 totals 12 residues. Trimming shortened V by 5 bases and J by 3 bases, and 8 bases separated the two germline ends. The germline V gene has CDR1 MDHEN and CDR2 SYDVKM. The CDR3 loop is CASSTPGYEQYF. The CDR3 DNA follows: TGTGCCAGCAGTACCCCTGGCTACGAGCAGTACTTC.

The V call is TRBV7-9, the J call TRBJ1-6, with D tentatively TRBD1 (6 bases). Between the trimmed V and J ends, which lost 3 bases and 7 bases, there was a span of 10 bases. The V gene's germline CDR1 is SEHNR and CDR2 FQNEAQ (reference sequence). The CDR3 runs to 14 residues. The CDR3 region is CASSFGQINSPLHF. The CDR3 coding sequence is TGTGCCAGCAGCTTCGGACAGATAAATTCACCCCTCCACTTT.